This T cell receptor (beta chain) came from a study of T cell responses to AZD1222 COVID-19 vaccine (dated by TCRdb to the early 2020s). A note on the overall study: AZD1222 recipients with second doses at about 4 weeks or about 12 weeks were pooled, because spike-specific TCR depth and breadth did not differ between schedules. TCR sequencing was performed for about 250 trial participants, of whom 207 were given two doses of AZD1222 and around 25 were given two doses of MenACWY control vaccine. Enrollment into the trials was organized by age into subgroups of 18-55, 56-69 and 70-plus years, and those subgroups contained roughly 150, 30 and 60 TCR-sequenced participants, respectively. Summary of the overall study and its limitations: Participants were mostly white British, with more females than males. The authors suggested clonal diversity may have been underestimated. In the small 56-69-year group, the increase in depth fell short of significance, most likely because of low power. Because no samples from the day 14 peak response were available, repertoires could be characterized only after the peak T cell response. Vaccine-associated CD4 TCRs spanned the whole spike protein, with dominant responses in regions 160-218 and 743-854. Conclusions about previously exposed vaccinees are limited, since just six or seven AZD1222 recipients were seropositive for SARS-CoV-2 at baseline. Nearly half of unique spike-specific TCRs reportedly recognized epitopes outside regions mutated in the B.1.351 and B.1.1.7 variants. A significant rise in spike-specific TCR breadth and depth was observed after two AZD1222 doses relative to day 0 and relative to MenACWY recipients.

Its CDR3 holds 11 amino acids, cysteine through phenylalanine. Only the CDR3 region is kept as DNA, spanning 33 bases read in frame from base 1. According to the germline V gene (reference sequence), CDR1 reads SEHNR and CDR2 reads FQNEAQ. The time point label, as the study defines it: baseline before first vaccination. The vaccinee samples were drawn from two UK trials, COV001 and COV002, one of which was a single-blind randomized controlled phase 2/3 trial testing AZD1222 (ChAdOx1 nCoV-19) in healthy adults. Trial participant PBMC samples were collected at day 0 and day 28 after the second dose for TCRbeta chain sequencing. Worth noting for this clone: The antigen this receptor binds is unknown. A junction end diverges from the germline sequence, so it may reflect a read error.

The CDR3 regions of human TCRbeta chains were analyzed by immunosequencing. The authors processed their data as follows. Repertoire TCRs were matched against a reference library of SARS-CoV-2-specific TCRs generated with the MIRA antigen-specificity platform. Breadth was defined as the fraction of unique TCRs that were SARS-CoV-2-associated, and depth was defined as the fraction of total T cells that were SARS-CoV-2-associated. Using the MIRA data, each spike-specific TCR was assigned both to the spike region to which the TCR was reactive and to a CD4 or CD8 class. Log10-transformed breadth and depth values were compared by one-way ANOVA with Sidak's multiple comparisons tests. As stored in TCRdb, this immuneACCESS dataset retains in-frame rearrangements with V and J assigned. A fraction of the clones does not appear; measured against another copy, unresolved V genes explain less than half of the discrepancy, and the remainder lacks a known reason. V, J and clone size are those of that table, while D and trimming were read from the DNA. For this sample the table gives some 97,000 clones, of which about nine tenths were detected only once. The ten largest clones capture more than 1.5% of the sample.

The sequence is built from TRBV7-9 and TRBJ1-1; the D gene remains uncertain. The sequenced sample was peripheral blood, obtained on day 0 of AZD1222 vaccination. The sequence derives from an adult in good health. CDR3 protein: CAGRTNTEAFF. The DNA is as follows: TGTGCCGGCAGGACGAACACTGAAGCTTTCTTT.